A single sample is the source of the 28 T cell receptor beta chains below, sequenced in a study of tumor-infiltrating lymphocytes in oesophageal squamous cell carcinoma. MiXCR, applied by TCRdb to the PCR reads, yields one record per CDR3 protein. In the table there are about 12,000 distinct CDR3 sequences, more than 55% of which are singletons. The sample comprised esophageal tumor tissue. These receptors were obtained from a female donor with esophageal squamous cell carcinoma.

Here the CDR3 reads CASSLVPAHYEQYF. The CDR3 nucleotides are TGTGCCAGCAGCTTAGTTCCGGCCCACTACGAGCAGTACTTC. This sequence joins TRBV7-2 and TRBJ2-7; D ambiguous. The germline gives CDR1 SGHTA, CDR2 FQGNSA. This CDR3 region has 14 residues. V shed 1 base and J shed 3 bases, with 10 bases lying between them.

V and J are TRBV5-6 and TRBJ2-1, with TRBD1 matching over 8 bases. The J call may not be correct, given that the DNA end is closer to TRBJ2-5. The CDR3 runs 15 residues. In germline, CDR1 is SGHDT, CDR2 YYEEEE. The CDR3 is CASSLVAGGGETQYF. In DNA, the CDR3 is TGTGCCAGCAGCTTGGTGGCAGGGGGCGGAGAGACCCAGTACTTC.

V and J are TRBV24-1 and TRBJ2-5, with 7 bases fitting TRBD2. The DNA end favors TRBJ2-7, so the J call may be wrong. The germline CDR1 and CDR2 sequences are KGHDR and SFDVKD. The CDR3 length is 15 residues. CDR3 sequence: CATSDTKAGIYEQYF. The CDR3 DNA reads TGTGCCACCAGTGATACCAAAGCGGGAATCTACGAGCAGTACTTC.

This clonotype was seen only a few times. The chain employs TRBV9 and TRBJ2-2; D is perhaps TRBD2 (6 bases). V was clipped by 0 bases and J by 4 bases, with 10 bases between them. The CDR3 has 15 amino acids. CDR1 SGDLS and CDR2 YYNGEE come from the germline V gene. The CDR3 DNA is TGTGCCAGCAGCGTAGTCGGGGGAGGCACCGGGGAGCTGTTTTTT. Translated: CASSVVGGGTGELFF.

This clonotype has a handful of counts. The chain carries TRBV27 and TRBJ2-1; no definite D call. V dropped 2 bases and J dropped 0 bases, with 11 bases sitting between them. CDR1 and CDR2 from the germline V gene are MNHEY and SMNVEV (reference sequence). The CDR3 totals 16 residues. The CDR3 here is CASSLRASRSYNEQFF. The CDR3 DNA reads as TGTGCCAGCAGTTTACGGGCCTCGCGCTCCTACAATGAGCAGTTCTTC.

By its share, this clonotype is medium-sized. This chain links TRBV6-1 with TRBJ2-4; no clear D. Germline lookup yields CDR1 MNHNS and CDR2 SASEGT. CDR3 length: 14 residues. The V end lost 6 bases, the J end lost 8 bases, and 17 bases lay between the germline ends. The CDR3 DNA reads TGTGCCAGCAGCCTGACGTCCCTTGAGGACATTCAGTACTTC. Translated: CASSLTSLEDIQYF.

The genes are TRBV6-2 or TRBV6-3 and TRBJ2-1; TRBD2 agrees at 9 bases. TRBJ2-7 explains the end of the DNA better; the J call may be wrong. The V gene's germline CDR1 is MNHEY and CDR2 SVGEGT. This CDR3 is 13 amino acids long. The CDR3 is CAQASGEGNEQYF. CDR3 coding DNA: TGTGCCCAGGCTAGCGGGGAAGGGAATGAGCAGTACTTC.

The chain couples TRBV5-6 to TRBJ2-1; D is possibly TRBD1 (6 bases). The J call is in doubt because the DNA end fits TRBJ2-5 better. CDR3 length: 14 amino acids. Germline V gene data show CDR1 as SGHDT and CDR2 as YYEEEE. Here the CDR3 reads CASSWTDSSRTQYF. The CDR3 DNA sequence: TGTGCCAGCAGCTGGACAGATAGTTCACGGACCCAGTACTTC.

This chain connects TRBV5-1 to TRBJ2-7, with D tentatively TRBD2 (5 bases). The CDR3 contains 14 residues. Looked up from germline, CDR1 is SGHRS and CDR2 is YFSETQ. Between the trimmed V and J ends, which lost 3 bases and 3 bases, there was a span of 13 bases. The CDR3 spells CASSSDLGNYEQYF. CDR3 nucleotides: TGCGCCAGCAGCTCGGACTTGGGGAACTACGAGCAGTACTTC. Variable domain in full (rest from reference TRBV5-1 and TRBJ2-7): KAGVTQTPRYLIKTRGQQVTLSCSPISGHRSVSWYQQTPGQGLQFLFEYFSETQRNKGNFPGRFSGRQFSNSRSEMNVSTLELGDSALYLCASSSDLGNYEQYFGPGTRLTVT.

This chain uses TRBV7-8 with TRBJ1-3; TRBD1 matches 11 bases. CDR1 and CDR2 (germline): SGHVS, FQNEAQ. CDR3 length: 16 amino acids. The V and J ends lost 4 bases and 0 bases, in that order; junction bases with no gene match: 2. In DNA, the CDR3 is TGTGCCAGCAGCTCCGGGACAGGGGGCTCTGGAAACACCATATATTTT. This translates into CASSSGTGGSGNTIYF.

This rearrangement joins TRBV7-4 to TRBJ2-7; no reliable D call. The CDR3 sequence is 14 residues long. V was shortened by 3 bases and J by 7 bases, with 16 bases between the two germline ends. Germline-derived CDR1 and CDR2 are SGHVT and SQSDAQ. The CDR3 DNA reads as TGTGCCAGCAGCTTGGACGGACGCTACAATGAGCAGTACTTC. Encoded protein: CASSLDGRYNEQYF.

This clonotype was counted between two and nine times. The rearrangement joins TRBV6-1 to TRBJ1-2; 7 nucleotides align to TRBD1. This CDR3 contains 15 residues. J lost 4 bases, V lost 7 bases, and 12 bases had no gene match. Germline CDR1 MNHNS, CDR2 SASEGT. The CDR3 loop reads CASKEGGGLIYGYTF. CDR3 in DNA: TGTGCCAGCAAAGAAGGGGGCGGCCTTATCTATGGCTACACCTTC.

Concerning this clonotype itself: As the CDR3 is not closed by the conserved phenylalanine or tryptophan, this likely results from a read error. Because the CDR3's place on the DNA is in doubt, the DNA is left out and the CDR3 is given as listed by TCRdb. The CDR3 reads CASSPAGGNYGYTFGS. The V and J genes are TRBV18 and TRBJ2-7; TRBD1, as called in the table, went unchecked against the DNA. The CDR3 has 16 amino acids, counting both end residues. The germline CDR1 and CDR2 sequences are KGHSH and LQKENI.

V usage is TRBV7-6 and J usage is TRBJ2-5; 9 bases agree with TRBD1. The better agreement between TRBJ1-2 and the DNA end casts doubt on the J call. CDR1 is SGHVS and CDR2 is FNYEAQ in the germline V gene. The CDR3 covers 14 residues. The CDR3 region has the DNA TGTGCCAGCAGCTTGGGACAGGGTGGCTATGGCTACACCTTC. Protein: CASSLGQGGYGYTF.

The chain links TRBV7-6 to TRBJ2-1; 7 bases line up with TRBD2. The J call may be in error: the DNA end matches TRBJ2-7 better. The CDR3 runs to 18 residues. In germline, CDR1 is SGHVS, CDR2 FNYEAQ. The CDR3 DNA reads as TGTGCCAGCAGCTTATCTGCCCCACCGGGACTAAGGTACAATGAGCAGTACTTC. It codes for CASSLSAPPGLRYNEQYF.

The CDR3 sequence: CASSEARSGSGNEQFF. CDR3 DNA: TGTGCCAGCAGTGAAGCTCGTAGCGGGAGTGGAAATGAGCAGTTCTTC. J is TRBJ2-5 and V is TRBV6-1; 9 nucleotides match TRBD2. The J call is doubtful: the DNA matches TRBJ2-1 better. From germline, CDR1 is MNHNS and CDR2 SASEGT. This CDR3 region has 16 residues.

The rearrangement links TRBV7-9 to TRBJ1-6; D call uncertain. The CDR3 contains 12 residues. Germline lookup yields CDR1 SEHNR and CDR2 FQNEAQ (reference sequence). Trimming removed 1 base from V and 9 bases from J, with 4 bases in between. CDR3 bases: TGTGCCAGCAGCTTAGTCAGTTCACCCCTCCACTTT. It codes for CASSLVSSPLHF.

The gene calls are TRBV7-3 and TRBJ2-3, with D hard to call. The CDR3 totals 13 residues. The germline CDR1 and CDR2 sequences are SGHTA and FQGTGA. The V gene lost 1 base and the J gene lost 4 bases, with 6 bases spanning the gap. The CDR3 loop reads CASSLKRPDTQYF. The CDR3 bases are TGTGCCAGCAGCTTAAAGAGGCCAGATACGCAGTATTTT. Supplemented by reference TRBV7-3 and TRBJ2-3, the full variable domain reads GAGVSQTPSNKVTEKGKYVELRCDPISGHTALYWYRQSLGQGPEFLIYFQGTGAADDSGLPNDRFFAVRPEGSVSTLKIQRTERGDSAVYLCASSLKRPDTQYFGPGTRLTVL.

This clonotype was found many times. The CDR3 loop reads CASTGGIVAPGEQYF. The CDR3 region has the DNA TGTGCCAGCACCGGTGGTATAGTAGCCCCAGGCGAGCAGTACTTC. The rearrangement links TRBV2 to TRBJ2-7; no firm D call. CDR1 is SNHLY and CDR2 is FYNNEI in the germline V gene. V shed 7 bases and J shed 6 bases, with 22 bases lying between them. The CDR3 is 15 amino acids.

This clonotype has more than one count but fewer than ten. J is TRBJ2-1 and V is TRBV28, with TRBD1 matching over 9 bases. The J call is uncertain, as TRBJ2-7 better fits the DNA end. This CDR3 is built from 15 residues. Germline V gives CDR1 MDHEN, CDR2 SYDVKM. The CDR3 nucleotides read TGTGCCAGCTGGGGTACCGGGACAGGGATGTACGAGCAGTACTTC. Translation: CASWGTGTGMYEQYF.

About this clonotype itself: This clone may be a read error of a much larger clone one base away. This chain links TRBV5-1 with TRBJ2-4, with 10 bases lining up with TRBD2. In germline, CDR1 is SGHRS, CDR2 YFSETQ. V was clipped by 2 bases and J by 13 bases; unmatched bases: 18. This CDR3 region has 17 residues. In DNA form, the CDR3 reads TGCGCCAGCAGCTTAGGGTTAGCGGGGGGCTCCTACAATGAGCAGTACTTC. Translation: CASSLGLAGGSYNEQYF.

This clonotype has at least ten counts. This sequence joins TRBV27 and TRBJ1-5; the D gene is possibly TRBD1 (6 bases). Looked up from germline, CDR1 is MNHEY and CDR2 is SMNVEV (reference sequence). There are 16 residues in the CDR3. Deletions cut 2 bases from V and 0 bases from J, with 11 bases between. This CDR3 is CASSLGGPSSNQPQHF. Written as DNA, the CDR3 is TGTGCCAGCAGTTTAGGGGGCCCCAGTAGCAATCAGCCCCAGCATTTT.

CDR3 DNA sequence: TGTGCCAGCAGCCCCCTAGCGGGAGTGGTTGGTACGCAGTATTTT. Protein product: CASSPLAGVVGTQYF. The gene calls are TRBV7-2 and TRBJ2-3, with 10 bases lining up with TRBD2. The CDR3 covers 15 residues. Per germline, CDR1 SGHTA and CDR2 FQGNSA. V dropped 5 bases and J dropped 8; count of bases not matched to a gene: 10.

The gene calls are TRBV7-2 and TRBJ2-7; no firm D call. The CDR3 extends over 12 amino acids. V shed 1 base and J shed 7 bases, with 8 bases lying between them. In germline, CDR1 is SGHTA, CDR2 FQGNSA. CDR3 sequence: CASSLVVGEQYF. In DNA form, the CDR3 reads TGTGCCAGCAGCTTAGTCGTAGGAGAGCAGTACTTC.

As concerns this clonotype: The junction does not match germline at one end; this may be a read error. The chain is built from TRBV7-9 and TRBJ2-6, with 9 positions matching TRBD1. CDR1 and CDR2 (germline): SEHNR, FQNEAQ (reference sequence). CDR3 size: 13 residues. The DNA for the CDR3 is TGTGCCAGCAGCTTCGACCGGGACAGGGTTTCTTACTTC. It codes for CASSFDRDRVSYF.

This chain links TRBV28 with TRBJ2-7; 9 positions match TRBD2. The V segment lost 6 bases and the J segment 3 bases; nucleotides outside the gene matches: 9. CDR3 length equals 15 residues. Germline CDR1 MDHEN, CDR2 SYDVKM. In DNA form, the CDR3 reads TGTGCCAGCAGCCGTATAGCGGGAGTGGGCTACGAGCAGTACTTC. It encodes CASSRIAGVGYEQYF.

In its sample, this clonotype was seen a few times. This chain uses TRBV12-3 or TRBV12-4 with TRBJ2-4, with D uncertain. The assigned J gene may be wrong: the sequence end matches TRBJ2-1 better. There are 16 residues in the CDR3. Here the CDR3 DNA reads TGTGCCAGCAGTTTAACACTGGTCCCCCCCTACAATGAGCAGTTCTTC. Protein: CASSLTLVPPYNEQFF.

The V gene is TRBV24-1, the J gene TRBJ2-7; 8 bases map to TRBD2. The J call may not be correct, given that the DNA end is closer to TRBJ2-1. The CDR3 is made up of 13 amino acids. Germline-derived CDR1 and CDR2 are KGHDR and SFDVKD. The CDR3, as DNA: TGTGCCACCAGTGAACTTAGCGGGAAAGAGCAGTTCTTC. It translates to CATSELSGKEQFF.